The 31 T cell receptor beta chains presented below share a single source sample, sequenced in a study of cytotoxic CD8 clonotypes in ibrutinib-treated CLL (TCRdb year 2021). The library was obtained by the immunoSEQ multiplex PCR assay. As stored in TCRdb, this immuneACCESS dataset retains in-frame rearrangements with V and J assigned. A fraction of the clones does not appear; measured against another copy, unresolved V genes explain less than half of the discrepancy, and the remainder lacks a known reason. This sample gives more than 300,000 clones in total; around four fifths of them show up just once. The ten largest clones represent 6.5% to 8.5% of the sample. The starting material was PBMCs, obtained before ibrutinib treatment. The origin of the receptors is a human donor with chronic lymphocytic leukemia.

This chain links TRBV4-2 with TRBJ2-3, with TRBD2 matching over 10 bases. The J segment lost 0 bases and the V segment lost 2 bases, leaving 2 bases of the junction unmatched. Germline CDR1 and CDR2: LGHNA and YNFKEQ. The CDR3 consists of 16 residues. In DNA form, the CDR3 reads TGTGCCAGCAGCCAAACGACTAGCGGGAGCACAGATACGCAGTATTTT. Protein product: CASSQTTSGSTDTQYF.

This chain connects TRBV5-4 to TRBJ2-1, with 10 bases matching TRBD1. This CDR3 comprises 15 residues. Germline lookup yields CDR1 SGHNT and CDR2 YYREEE (reference sequence). The V gene end was trimmed by 3 bases and the J gene end by 0 bases; junction bases not matched to a gene: 0. This CDR3 is CASSWDRGSYNEQFF. The CDR3 nucleotides read TGTGCCAGCAGCTGGGACAGGGGCTCCTACAATGAGCAGTTCTTC. Based on the CDR3 plus reference TRBV5-4 and TRBJ2-1, the full variable domain is ETGVTQSPTHLIKTRGQQVTLRCSSQSGHNTVSWYQQALGQGPQFIFQYYREEENGRGNFPPRFSGLQFPNYSSELNVNALELDDSALYLCASSWDRGSYNEQFFGPGTRLTVL.

V is TRBV29-1 and J is TRBJ2-3, with D tentatively TRBD1 (5 bases). The CDR3 sequence is 14 residues long. Trimming took 4 bases from V and 0 from J, leaving 11 bases between them. CDR1 and CDR2 (germline): SQVTM, ANQGSEA. For the CDR3, the DNA is TGCAGCGTTGCGCAGGGTCGGAGCACAGATACGCAGTATTTT. It codes for CSVAQGRSTDTQYF.

The J gene is TRBJ1-2, the V gene TRBV18, with no clear D. The CDR3 runs to 15 residues. V was shortened by 3 bases and J by 0 bases, with 11 bases between the two germline ends. Germline CDR1 is KGHSH and CDR2 is LQKENI. CDR3 in amino acids: CASSPQVPANYGYTF. Written as DNA, the CDR3 is TGTGCCAGCTCACCCCAGGTCCCGGCTAACTATGGCTACACCTTC.

The CDR3 nucleotides read TGTGCCAGCAGTTACTCTTTTCTAGCCGATACGCAGTATTTT. The encoded protein is CASSYSFLADTQYF. V and J are TRBV6-5 and TRBJ2-3, with D perhaps TRBD2 (5 bases). The germline CDR1 and CDR2 sequences are MNHEY and SVGAGI. This CDR3 comprises 14 residues. The V end was cut by 0 bases, the J end by 6 bases, with 10 bases between.

This rearrangement joins TRBV5-1 to TRBJ2-3, with TRBD2 identical over 9 bases. This CDR3 region has 18 residues. Unmatched junction bases numbered 11, after V lost 2 bases and J lost 1 base. The germline V gene encodes CDR1 SGHRS and CDR2 YFSETQ. The CDR3: CASSFYRSGSFGTDTQYF. In DNA, the CDR3 is TGCGCCAGCAGCTTCTATCGTAGCGGGAGTTTCGGCACAGATACGCAGTATTTT.

The chain has TRBV29-1 and TRBJ2-6; D call uncertain. CDR1 SQVTM and CDR2 ANQGSEA come from the germline V gene. Between the trimmed V and J ends, which lost 3 bases and 1 base, there was a span of 10 bases. This CDR3 has 15 residues. DNA of the CDR3: TGCAGCGTTGAGGAGTTGGGATCTGGGGCCAACGTCCTGACTTTC. It specifies CSVEELGSGANVLTF.

Only a few counts were recorded for this clone. The chain is built from TRBV27 and TRBJ2-7; unclear D gene. Germline V gene lookup returns CDR1 MNHEY and CDR2 SMNVEV (reference sequence). The CDR3 has 11 amino acids. V shed 6 bases and J shed 6 bases, with 9 bases lying between them. DNA of the CDR3: TGTGCCAGCAGGAGTTCGGGCGAGCAGTACTTC. Translated: CASRSSGEQYF.

The CDR3 reads CASSVTGALPFNYGYTF. CDR3 sequence (DNA): TGTGCCAGCAGTGTGACAGGAGCGCTCCCCTTTAACTATGGCTACACCTTC. V and J are TRBV27 and TRBJ1-2; tentative D call: TRBD1 (6 bases). Trimming stripped 5 bases from V and 1 base from J, with 20 bases between. The CDR3 loop spans 17 amino acids. Looked up from germline, CDR1 is MNHEY and CDR2 is SMNVEV (reference sequence).

This chain joins TRBV12-5 and TRBJ2-4; 7 bases align to TRBD2. The V segment lost 1 base and the J segment 7 bases; nucleotides outside the gene matches: 4. Germline V gene data show CDR1 as LGHNT and CDR2 as FRNRAP. The CDR3 contains 14 residues. CDR3 loop: CASGLGLASNIQYF. The CDR3 DNA sequence: TGTGCTAGTGGTTTGGGACTAGCATCGAACATTCAGTACTTC.

V usage is TRBV10-1 and J usage is TRBJ1-5, with TRBD1 identical over 8 bases. Germline V CDR1 and CDR2: WNHNN, SYGVQD (reference sequence). The CDR3 sequence is 16 residues long. The trim removed 8 bases at V and 0 bases at J, leaving 9 bases unmatched. The CDR3 nucleotides are TGCGCCAGCCACTCCAGGGGGCAAATTAGCAATCAGCCCCAGCATTTT. It is translated as CASHSRGQISNQPQHF.

The J gene is TRBJ2-7, the V gene TRBV2; D is uncertain. The CDR3 spans 16 residues. CDR1 SNHLY and CDR2 FYNNEI come from the germline V gene. V was shortened by 1 base and J by 0 bases, with 13 bases between the two germline ends. CDR3 protein: CASSEGVSAVSYEQYF. The DNA of the CDR3 is TGTGCCAGCAGTGAAGGCGTATCGGCTGTCTCCTACGAGCAGTACTTC. The whole variable domain, filled in from reference TRBV2 and TRBJ2-7, reads EPEVTQTPSHQVTQMGQEVILRCVPISNHLYFYWYRQILGQKVEFLVSFYNNEISEKSEIFDDQFSVERPDGSNFTLKIRSTKLEDSAMYFCASSEGVSAVSYEQYFGPGTRLTVT.

The chain uses TRBV6-5 and TRBJ1-1; D ambiguous. CDR3 size: 12 residues. Trimming pared 0 bases from V and 3 bases from J, leaving 2 bases between. Germline CDR1 and CDR2: MNHEY and SVGAGI. The CDR3 here is CASSYSDTEAFF. CDR3 nucleotide sequence: TGTGCCAGCAGTTACTCGGACACTGAAGCTTTCTTT.

The rearrangement links TRBV5-1 to TRBJ1-2; D possibly corresponds to TRBD1 (6 bases). Germline lookup yields CDR1 SGHRS and CDR2 YFSETQ. The CDR3 runs to 14 residues. The V end was cut by 2 bases, the J end by 2 bases, with 10 bases between. The CDR3 spells CASSFGQSNYGYTF. CDR3 bases: TGCGCCAGCAGCTTCGGACAGTCGAACTATGGCTACACCTTC.

The V gene is TRBV5-1, the J gene TRBJ1-2; D gene unclear. CDR3 length: 13 residues. Trimming took 0 bases from V and 5 from J, leaving 8 bases between them. Germline values: CDR1 SGHRS, CDR2 YFSETQ. The CDR3 bases are TGCGCCAGCAGCTTGGATGGAGCATATGGCTACACCTTC. It yields the protein CASSLDGAYGYTF.

This chain joins TRBV7-7 and TRBJ2-1; D is unresolved. This CDR3 has 15 residues. Trimming removed 5 bases at V and 0 bases at J, with 11 bases between. Germline CDR1 reads SSHAT; CDR2 reads FNYEAQ (reference sequence). In DNA, the CDR3 is TGTGCCAGCAGCAAAGATCGGAGCTCCTACAATGAGCAGTTCTTC. Amino acids: CASSKDRSSYNEQFF.

This clone was counted once. This rearrangement joins TRBV9 to TRBJ1-2, with D uncertain. V was pared by 4 bases and J by 3 bases, with 16 bases between. The CDR3 covers 15 residues. Germline assignment: CDR1 SGDLS and CDR2 YYNGEE. CDR3 coding DNA: TGTGCCAGCAGCTCGGGTCCCTTCGGGGACTATGGCTACACCTTC. Translating it yields CASSSGPFGDYGYTF.

The chain uses TRBV9 and TRBJ1-3, with 7 bases aligning to TRBD1. Unmatched junction bases numbered 4, after V lost 3 bases and J lost 4 bases. Germline V lookup: CDR1 SGDLS, CDR2 YYNGEE. The length of the CDR3 is 14 residues. CDR3 amino acids: CASSAQGGGNTIYF. The CDR3 DNA reads as TGTGCCAGCAGCGCGCAGGGGGGAGGAAACACCATATATTTT.

The V gene is TRBV25-1, the J gene TRBJ2-1; 10 nucleotides match TRBD2. The J segment lost 2 bases and the V segment lost 8 bases, leaving 6 bases of the junction unmatched. The CDR3 runs to 15 residues. Germline CDR1 is MGHDK and CDR2 is SYGVNS. The CDR3 reads CASSRTSGTYNEQFF. In nucleotides, the CDR3 is TGTGCCAGCTCTCGGACTAGCGGCACCTACAATGAGCAGTTCTTC.

V and J are TRBV28 and TRBJ2-7; D remains ambiguous. The germline CDR1 and CDR2 sequences are MDHEN and SYDVKM. V shed 5 bases and J shed 7 bases, with 9 bases lying between them. The CDR3 runs 11 residues. DNA of the CDR3: TGTGCCAGCAGTGGTGACTGGGAGCAGTACTTC. Amino acid sequence: CASSGDWEQYF.

The chain joins TRBV5-1 to TRBJ1-4; D remains ambiguous. The CDR3 spans 12 residues. Trimming cost V 4 bases and J 8 bases, with 9 bases left between them. Germline V CDR1 and CDR2: SGHRS, YFSETQ. CDR3 residues: CASSPPGEKLFF. The DNA for the CDR3 is TGCGCCAGCAGCCCCCCGGGAGAAAAACTGTTTTTT.

This clone was recorded a few times. The chain is built from TRBV5-1 and TRBJ1-2; D uncertain. The V gene lost 3 bases and the J gene lost 8 bases, with 20 bases spanning the gap. The CDR3 contains 15 residues. Looked up from germline, CDR1 is SGHRS and CDR2 is YFSETQ. The CDR3 nucleotides are TGCGCCAGCAGCTCCTGGGCCCAGTCCGACGCGGGCTACACCTTC. Protein product: CASSSWAQSDAGYTF.

The chain is built from TRBV2 and TRBJ2-1, with 7 positions matching TRBD1. This CDR3 is built from 15 residues. CDR1 and CDR2 from the germline V gene are SNHLY and FYNNEI. The V and J ends lost 7 bases and 4 bases, in that order; junction bases with no gene match: 10. The CDR3 DNA reads TGTGCCAGCACTCGGTTGGCAGGGGGTTACAATGAGCAGTTCTTC. It is translated as CASTRLAGGYNEQFF.

For this clone: Within the sample, other DNA sequences also encode this same CDR3. The J gene is TRBJ2-3, the V gene TRBV5-1; 13 bases line up with TRBD2. The length of the CDR3 is 15 residues. Unmatched junction bases numbered 3, after V lost 3 bases and J lost 5 bases. Per the germline V gene, CDR1 is SGHRS and CDR2 is YFSETQ. CDR3 sequence (DNA): TGCGCCAGCAGCTCCGGACTAGCGGGAGTAGATACGCAGTATTTT. The encoded protein is CASSSGLAGVDTQYF.

This clone was seen a handful of times. V gene TRBV5-1 combines with J gene TRBJ1-1, with D unclear. Trimming stripped 0 bases from V and 11 bases from J, with 14 bases between. CDR1 SGHRS and CDR2 YFSETQ come from the germline V gene. This CDR3 region has 13 residues. The CDR3 spells CASSLDRLQMAFF. DNA for the CDR3: TGCGCCAGCAGCTTGGATCGATTGCAGATGGCTTTCTTT.

The chain carries TRBV11-2 and TRBJ2-4; 9 bases agree with TRBD2. V lost 3 bases to trimming and J lost 6 bases; unmatched junction nucleotides: 6. Germline assignment: CDR1 SGHAT and CDR2 FQNNGV. The CDR3 contains 15 residues. CDR3 DNA sequence: TGTGCCAGCAGCTTCCAAAGACTAGCGGTAAACATTCAGTACTTC. Translating it yields CASSFQRLAVNIQYF.

This sequence joins TRBV7-3 and TRBJ2-7; 9 positions match TRBD1. V dropped 5 bases and J dropped 7; count of bases not matched to a gene: 6. This CDR3 has 13 residues. Germline CDR1 and CDR2: SGHTA and FQGTGA. Here the CDR3 DNA reads TGTGCCAGCAGCCCGGAGACAGGGGGGGAGCAGTACTTC. As protein: CASSPETGGEQYF.

The V gene is TRBV7-9, the J gene TRBJ2-1, with TRBD2 identical over 12 bases. The CDR3 is made up of 17 amino acids. V lost 5 bases, J lost 2 bases, and 7 bases stayed unmatched. CDR1 and CDR2 from the germline V gene are SEHNR and FQNEAQ (reference sequence). CDR3 DNA: TGTGCCAGCAGCAAGGGACTAGCGGGTTCAGCCTACAATGAGCAGTTCTTC. This sequence encodes CASSKGLAGSAYNEQFF.

The chain recombines TRBV10-3 with TRBJ2-7; D tentatively fits TRBD1 or TRBD2 (5 bases each). V was shortened by 4 bases and J by 0 bases, with 10 bases between the two germline ends. Germline CDR1 reads ENHRY; CDR2 reads SYGVKD. The CDR3 totals 14 residues. The CDR3 DNA is TGTGCCATCAGTGCGGGACGCAACTCCTACGAGCAGTACTTC. This gives the protein CAISAGRNSYEQYF.

J is TRBJ1-1 and V is TRBV27; 9 nucleotides agree with TRBD1. The CDR3 length is 14 residues. In germline, CDR1 is MNHEY, CDR2 SMNVEV (reference sequence). Losses at the gene ends were 6 bases for V and 11 bases for J; bases not matched to a gene: 13. The CDR3 protein is CASRPGTGTWKAFF. CDR3 nucleotides: TGTGCCAGCAGACCAGGGACAGGGACGTGGAAGGCTTTCTTT.

The chain has TRBV30 and TRBJ1-1; D might be TRBD1 (5 bases). Germline V CDR1 and CDR2: GTSNPN, SVGIG (reference sequence). Trimming cost V 2 bases and J 0 bases, with 10 bases left between them. The CDR3 loop spans 14 amino acids. The CDR3 sequence: CAWSKGTLNTEAFF. Written as DNA, the CDR3 is TGTGCCTGGAGTAAAGGGACCTTGAACACTGAAGCTTTCTTT.